This passage covers 14 T cell receptor beta chains from one sample sequenced in a study of OX40 agonist ivuxolimab in advanced cancers. The assay was immunoSEQ multiplex PCR, and TCRdb's table has in-frame clones only and misses some. The table shows 50,000 to 70,000 clones, with 75% to 90% occurring only once. The sequencing here drew on CD4+ or CD8+ T cells sorted from blood, taken in a trial of the OX40 agonist ivuxolimab. The receptors here all came from an adult with an advanced solid tumor such as melanoma, head and neck, liver or kidney cancer.

This clone was observed a few times. The V call is TRBV7-9, the J call TRBJ1-4; D gene uncertain. CDR3 length: 13 amino acids. The V and J ends lost 2 bases and 7 bases respectively, with 8 bases between them. Germline CDR1 reads SEHNR; CDR2 reads FQNEAQ (reference sequence). CDR3 amino acids: CASSLPEGEKLFF. CDR3 nucleotide sequence: TGTGCCAGCAGCTTACCGGAGGGTGAAAAACTGTTTTTT. Filled out from reference TRBV7-9 and TRBJ1-4, the complete variable domain reads DTGVSQNPRHKITKRGQNVTFRCDPISEHNRLYWYRQTLGQGPEFLTYFQNEAQLEKSRLLSDRFSAERPKGSFSTLEIQRTEQGDSAMYLCASSLPEGEKLFFGSGTQLSVL.

The chain joins TRBV14 to TRBJ2-7; D unresolved. The CDR3 contains 16 residues. V dropped 4 bases and J dropped 5 bases, with 21 bases sitting between them. Germline-derived CDR1 and CDR2 are SGHDN and FVKESK. The CDR3 bases are TGTGCCAGCAGCCCAGCAATGGGCAGACCAGCCCACGAGCAGTACTTC. This encodes CASSPAMGRPAHEQYF.

This clone has only one observation. V and J are TRBV4-2 and TRBJ2-1; tentative D call: TRBD2 (6 bases). The CDR3 contains 13 residues. With 5 bases removed from V and 9 bases from J, the gap between germline ends came to 14 bases. Germline V gene lookup returns CDR1 LGHNA and CDR2 YNFKEQ. The CDR3 DNA sequence: TGTGCCAGCAGCTCTGCCCTAGCGAGTGAGCAGTTCTTC. Translating it yields CASSSALASEQFF.

This clone was detected once. The chain links TRBV27 to TRBJ2-3; D is possibly TRBD2 (6 bases). CDR3 size: 15 residues. V dropped 2 bases and J dropped 4 bases, with 13 bases sitting between them. Germline V gives CDR1 MNHEY, CDR2 SMNVEV (reference sequence). In DNA form, the CDR3 reads TGTGCCAGCAGTTTAACGTGGGGACTGGCAGATACGCAGTATTTT. This codes for CASSLTWGLADTQYF.

The chain employs TRBV4-1 and TRBJ2-5; tentatively, D is TRBD2 (5 bases). Judging by the DNA end, TRBJ2-7 fits better; the J call may be wrong. Germline assignment: CDR1 MGHRA and CDR2 YSYEKL. The CDR3 sequence is 15 residues long. This CDR3 is CASSQDRTGSYEQYF. Here the CDR3 DNA reads TGCGCCAGCAGCCAAGATCGGACGGGAAGCTACGAGCAGTACTTC.

This sequence joins TRBV6-1 and TRBJ2-1, with D possibly TRBD1 on 5 matching bases. The ends were cut back, 1 base at V and 14 bases at J, with 15 bases in the middle. The germline V gene encodes CDR1 MNHNS and CDR2 SASEGT. The CDR3 spans 13 residues. The CDR3 DNA reads as TGTGCCAGCAGTGAAGGAACCTCTCCCAGGGAGTTCTTC. Protein product: CASSEGTSPREFF.

This clone was observed a handful of times. The chain links TRBV19 to TRBJ1-1, with a tentative D call TRBD1 (5 bases). V was trimmed by 1 base and J by 6 bases, leaving 12 bases between them. Germline loops: CDR1 LNHDA, CDR2 SQIVND (reference sequence). This CDR3 is built from 14 residues. CDR3 sequence reads: CASSIVGPGSEAFF. In DNA form, the CDR3 reads TGTGCCAGTAGTATAGTGGGACCCGGGTCTGAAGCTTTCTTT.

This chain joins TRBV11-2 and TRBJ1-2; TRBD1 aligns across 7 bases. The CDR3 totals 16 residues. J gave up 5 bases and V 5 bases, and 14 bases lay outside the gene matches. CDR1 and CDR2 from the germline V gene are SGHAT and FQNNGV. The CDR3 region has the DNA TGTGCCAGCAGCCGTTCGACAGGGCTGGTAGATTATGGCTACACCTTC. Translation gives CASSRSTGLVDYGYTF.

The chain combines TRBV5-5 with TRBJ1-5; weak D call: TRBD1 (5 bases). V lost 0 bases and J lost 5, with 12 bases in between. Germline V gives CDR1 SGHKS, CDR2 YYEKEE (reference sequence). This CDR3 comprises 15 residues. The CDR3 region is CASSLVWGSDQPQHF. The CDR3 DNA sequence: TGTGCCAGCAGCTTGGTGTGGGGGAGTGATCAGCCCCAGCATTTT.

The chain recombines TRBV5-8 with TRBJ1-2; D remains ambiguous. This CDR3 has 14 residues. Trimming stripped 4 bases from V and 8 bases from J, with 18 bases between. Germline lookup yields CDR1 SGHTS and CDR2 YDEGEE. The CDR3 DNA follows: TGTGCCAGCAGCAAGGACGGACCCTTCTCGGGCTACACCTTC. Protein sequence: CASSKDGPFSGYTF. The full variable domain, its missing parts supplied by reference TRBV5-8 and TRBJ1-2, is EAGVTQSPTHLIKTRGQQATLRCSPISGHTSVYWYQQALGLGLQFLLWYDEGEERNRGNFPPRFSGRQFPNYSSELNVNALELEDSALYLCASSKDGPFSGYTFGSGTRLTVV.

This chain connects TRBV5-4 to TRBJ2-1; possible D gene TRBD2, 6 bases. Germline-derived CDR1 and CDR2 are SGHNT and YYREEE (reference sequence). This CDR3 is 16 amino acids long. V gave up 0 bases and J gave up 5 bases, with 15 bases separating them. CDR3 sequence reads: CASSLAIAGFDNEQFF. CDR3 DNA: TGTGCCAGCAGCTTGGCCATCGCGGGATTTGACAATGAGCAGTTCTTC.

The CDR3 DNA is TGTGCCGTTCTGGGAGCGCGCAACAATGAGCAGTTCTTC. Its protein product is CAVLGARNNEQFF. This rearrangement joins TRBV2 to TRBJ2-1, with a possible D match to TRBD2 (5 bases). Trimming took off 11 bases at V and 5 bases at J, with 16 bases between the two ends. Germline CDR1 and CDR2: SNHLY and FYNNEI. The CDR3 is 13 amino acids.

This clone was counted once. The genes are TRBV6-1 and TRBJ2-4, with 9 bases that match TRBD1. Looked up from germline, CDR1 is MNHNS and CDR2 is SASEGT. This CDR3 has 13 residues. The V segment lost 7 bases and the J segment 3 bases; nucleotides outside the gene matches: 1. The CDR3 nucleotides read TGTGCCAGCATGGGACAGGGCAAAAACATTCAGTACTTC. Its translation: CASMGQGKNIQYF.

The chain is built from TRBV9 and TRBJ2-7, with TRBD1 matching 11 bases. Germline CDR1 SGDLS, CDR2 YYNGEE. The J segment lost 4 bases and the V segment lost 2 bases, leaving 2 bases of the junction unmatched. The CDR3 sequence is 14 residues long. CDR3 residues: CASSVGDRGYEQYF. As DNA, the CDR3 is TGTGCCAGCAGCGTCGGGGACAGGGGGTACGAGCAGTACTTC.